These T cell receptor beta chains were read from a single sample in a study of cytomegalovirus exposure and HLA in healthy donors. Repertoires were generated with immunoSEQ multiplex PCR, while TCRdb's copy carries only in-frame clones and drops some. The data contain some 98,000 clones, about 80% of them singletons. The sequenced sample was PBMCs. These TCRs come from a human donor in good health. The CDR3 runs from the conserved cysteine through the conserved F or W. A D gene is named only where the DNA matches it firmly. Clone size is not always given. Where it is, it says once, few, many or a class for expanded clones.

cdr3_length j_call v_call clone_size d_call cdr3_nt cdr3_aa
11 TRBJ2-5 TRBV29-1 once . TGCAGCGTTGAGGCAGTAGAGACCCAGTACTTC CSVEAVETQYF
18 TRBJ1-4 TRBV7-2 . . TGTGCCAGCAGCTCACCACGAGCCCCTCTCATAACTAATGAAAAACTGTTTTTT CASSSPRAPLITNEKLFF
16 TRBJ1-5 TRBV15 . . TGTGCCACCAGCAGAGCCCGCGGGGGGGGCGGACAGCCCCAGCATTTT CATSRARGGGGQPQHF
14 TRBJ1-1 TRBV15 . . TGTGCCACCAGCAGAGTCCTCCCGAACACTGAAGCTTTCTTT CATSRVLPNTEAFF
13 TRBJ2-1 TRBV28 . TRBD2 TGTGCCAGCACCTGGACTAGGGCGAATGAGCAGTTCTTC CASTWTRANEQFF
15 TRBJ2-3 TRBV27 . . TGTGCCAGCAAACCCGGTGCGCGGGACACAGATACGCAGTATTTT CASKPGARDTDTQYF
10 TRBJ1-2 TRBV6-1 . . TGTGCCAGCGGGCGCCTGGAGGAGACCTTC CASGRLEETF
15 TRBJ2-7 TRBV6-5 . TRBD2 TGTGCCAGCAGTTACTCGGGAGGGAGGGTAGACGAGCAGTACTTC CASSYSGGRVDEQYF
16 TRBJ2-2 TRBV5-1 . . TGCGCCAGCAGCTCCGGACAGGGAGGACTAGCCGGGGAGCTGTTTTTT CASSSGQGGLAGELFF
15 TRBJ1-4 TRBV7-8 once . TGTGCCAGCAGCGCCGAAGGGCCCCGGGGTGAAAAACTGTTTTTT CASSAEGPRGEKLFF
14 TRBJ1-2 TRBV27 . TRBD1 TGTGCCAGCGGGGGCCCGGGACAGGGGGGTGGCTACACCTTC CASGGPGQGGGYTF
16 TRBJ1-3 TRBV6-1 . TRBD1 TGTGCCAGCAGTGAAGCCGGACAGGCCTCTGGAAACACCATATATTTT CASSEAGQASGNTIYF
15 TRBJ1-2 TRBV13 . TRBD1 TGTGCCAGCAGCCAAAACAGGGGCTTAGAGGGTGGCTACACCTTC CASSQNRGLEGGYTF
13 TRBJ2-2 TRBV6-5 few TRBD1 TGTGCCAGCAGGGACAGGGGCACCGGGGAGCTGTTTTTT CASRDRGTGELFF
16 TRBJ1-3 TRBV4-1 . TRBD1 TGCGCCAGCAGCCAAGGGCAGGGGGCCGGTGGAAACACCATATATTTT CASSQGQGAGGNTIYF
14 TRBJ2-1 TRBV9 . . TGTGCCAGCAGCCGAGAAGCAGGAAGGAATGAGCAGTTCTTC CASSREAGRNEQFF